These T cell receptor beta chains were read from a single sample in a study of cytomegalovirus exposure and HLA in healthy donors. The table came from immunoSEQ multiplex PCR; TCRdb's copy has only in-frame clones and leaves some out. The sample holds under 150,000 clones, over 70% seen once. Source material: PBMCs. The receptors originated from a woman in her forties in good health and CMV-seronegative. Both conserved end residues are part of each CDR3. The D gene is left open where the match is weak. Where a row states a size, it is once, few, many or the class of an expanded clone; other rows omit it.

clone size	V gene	J gene	D gene	CDR3 DNA	CDR3 protein
few	TRBV6-5	TRBJ1-2	TRBD1	TGTGCCAGCAGAACGACAGGGGCAGTCTATGGCTACACCTTC	CASRTTGAVYGYTF
once	TRBV21-1	TRBJ1-2	-	TGTGCCAGCATCCCAGGGCCCCGTCAGGCTGGTGGCTACACCTTC	CASIPGPRQAGGYTF
-	TRBV6-1	TRBJ1-2	-	TGTGCCAGTGAAAACCCCAATCTTAGCTATGGCTACACCTTC	CASENPNLSYGYTF
-	TRBV10-2	TRBJ2-5	-	TGCGCCAGCAGTGAAACGGAGTACCAAGAGACCCAGTACTTC	CASSETEYQETQYF
-	TRBV20-1	TRBJ1-2	-	TGCAGTGTGGCGGACTATGGCTACACCTTC	CSVADYGYTF
-	TRBV28	TRBJ2-3	-	TGTGCCAGCAGTTTTCGCGGTCGCAGTAGCACAGATACGCAGTATTTT	CASSFRGRSSTDTQYF
-	TRBV7-2	TRBJ1-6	-	TGTGCCAGCAGCACCCCCGGGGGGGAATTGGTTTATAATTCACCCCTCCACTTT	CASSTPGGELVYNSPLHF
-	TRBV6-1	TRBJ2-3	TRBD1	TGTGCCAGCAGTGACGTCTACAGGGGAAAGAATTATTTT	CASSDVYRGKNYF
-	TRBV4-2	TRBJ2-3	TRBD2	TGTGCCAGCAGCCAAGGAGAGGGACTAGCGGGAGAGTATACGCAGTATTTT	CASSQGEGLAGEYTQYF
-	TRBV5-8	TRBJ2-5	-	TGTGCCAGCAGTTCGCCGGGTGAGCAGTACTTC	CASSSPGEQYF
-	TRBV10-2	TRBJ1-1	-	TGCGCCAGCAGTGAAGGGGGTCACACTGAAGCTTTCTTT	CASSEGGHTEAFF
-	TRBV5-1	TRBJ2-5	-	TGCGCCAGCAGCTTGGCCTCCAGGGCCCAAGAGACCCGGTACTTC	CASSLASRAQETRYF
-	TRBV12-2	TRBJ2-7	-	TGTGCAAGTCGCACAGGGGACAGGGGGCGCGGGAGGAAGGAAGGGCAGTACTTC	CASRTGDRGRGRKEGQYF
-	TRBV27	TRBJ2-7	TRBD2	TGTGCCAGCAGTTTGGTTGGGACTAGCGCGAACGAGCAGTACTTC	CASSLVGTSANEQYF
-	TRBV19	TRBJ2-3	-	TGTGCCAGTAGGGACGGACAGTATAGCACAGATACGCAGTATTTT	CASRDGQYSTDTQYF
-	TRBV29-1	TRBJ2-5	-	TGCAGCGTTGGTGGGAGGGAGACCCAGTACTTC	CSVGGRETQYF
-	TRBV19	TRBJ1-5	-	TGTGCCAGTAGTAGCTTCGACAGCCTGGAAGGACAGCCCCAGCATTTT	CASSSFDSLEGQPQHF
-	TRBV2	TRBJ2-7	TRBD2	TGTGCCAGCAGTTCCGGACTAGCGGGAGTTTTCGAGCAGTACTTC	CASSSGLAGVFEQYF